The sample holds one count of the clone carrying this T cell receptor beta chain. What it binds is not known. The data were obtained in a study of T cell responses to AZD1222 COVID-19 vaccine. As for the study in general: Second-dose intervals near 4 or 12 weeks were combined.

Points from the study as a whole: Unmutated variant regions are reportedly targeted by nearly half of spike-specific TCRs. Spike-wide vaccine-associated CD4 TCRs dominated at 160-218 and 743-854. Most donors were white British, females outnumbered males, and clonal diversity was possibly underestimated.

Repertoires were generated with immunoSEQ multiplex PCR, while TCRdb's copy carries only in-frame clones and drops some. The table records around 65,000 clones, more than 70% of them present only once. The CDR3 is 15 amino acids. The germline CDR1 and CDR2 sequences are PRHDT and FYEKMQ (reference sequence). The V end lost 4 bases, the J end lost 0 bases, and 10 bases lay between the germline ends. The chain employs TRBV13 and TRBJ2-4, with D possibly matching TRBD2 (5 bases). This specimen consisted of peripheral blood, obtained on day 0 of AZD1222 vaccination. This TCR derives from an adult in good health. CDR3 region: CASSWTDLAKNIQYF. The CDR3 DNA reads TGTGCCAGCAGCTGGACTGACTTAGCCAAAAACATTCAGTACTTC.